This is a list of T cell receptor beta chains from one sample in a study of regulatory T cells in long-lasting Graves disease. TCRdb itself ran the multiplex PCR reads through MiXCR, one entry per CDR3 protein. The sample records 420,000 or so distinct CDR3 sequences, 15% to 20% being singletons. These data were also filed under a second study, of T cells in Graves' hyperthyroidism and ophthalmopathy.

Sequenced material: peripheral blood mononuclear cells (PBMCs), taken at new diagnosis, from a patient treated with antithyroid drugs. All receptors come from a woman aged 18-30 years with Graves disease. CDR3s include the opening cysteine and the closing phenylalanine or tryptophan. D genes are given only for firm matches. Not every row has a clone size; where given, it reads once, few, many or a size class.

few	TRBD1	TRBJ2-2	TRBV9	TGTGCCAGCAGCGCACAGGGGGCCGGAACCGGGGAGCTGTTTTTT	CASSAQGAGTGELFF
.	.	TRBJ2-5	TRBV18	TGTGCCAGCTCCCTCCGAAGGGGGATTGAGACCCAGCACTTC	CASSLRRGIETQHF
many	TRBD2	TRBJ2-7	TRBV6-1	TGTGCCAGCAGAGCCCCCGGGGGGGGCGAGCAGTACTTC	CASRAPGGGEQYF
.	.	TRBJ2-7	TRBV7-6	TGTGCCAGCAACAACATCGGACAATCACAGTACTTC	CASNNIGQSQYF
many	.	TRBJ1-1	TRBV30	TGTGCCTGGAGTGCGGTACAGGCTGAAGCTTTCTTT	CAWSAVQAEAFF
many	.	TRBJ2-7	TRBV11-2	TGTGCCAGCAGCTCCCAGGCCGGAGGTCCCTACGAGCAGTACTTC	CASSSQAGGPYEQYF
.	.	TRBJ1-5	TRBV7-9	TGTGCCAGCAGCTTAAAAGATCAGCCCCAGCATTTT	CASSLKDQPQHF
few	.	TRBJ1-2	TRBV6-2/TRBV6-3	TGTGCCAGCAGTTACACAGGGACGGGTGGCTACACCTTC	CASSYTGTGGYTF
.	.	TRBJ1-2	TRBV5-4	TGTGCCAGCAGCTTGTTGTCAGGGGACTATGGCTACGCCTTC	CASSLLSGDYGYAF
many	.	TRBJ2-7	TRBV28	TGTGCCAGCATAAACAGGAACGAGCAGTACTTC	CASINRNEQYF
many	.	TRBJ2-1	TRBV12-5	TGTGCTAGTGGTTTGGTAGGGTACAATGAGCAGTTCTTC	CASGLVGYNEQFF
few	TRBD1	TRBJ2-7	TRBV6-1	TGTGCCAGCAGTAAAGCAGGACAGGGCGAGCAGTACTTC	CASSKAGQGEQYF
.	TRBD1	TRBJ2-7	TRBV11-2	TGTGCCAGCAGCTTAGGACAGGGGGACTACGAGCAGTACTTC	CASSLGQGDYEQYF
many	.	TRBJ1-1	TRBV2	TGTGCCAGCAGGAAAGAAGGGAACACTGAAGCTTTCTTT	CASRKEGNTEAFF
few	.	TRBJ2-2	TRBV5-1	TGCGCCAGCAGCTGGGAGGGACAAGCGGGGCCCGGGGAGCTGTTTTTT	CASSWEGQAGPGELFF
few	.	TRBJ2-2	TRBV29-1	TGCAGCGCCACGGACGGGGTTACGTCCGGGGAGCTGTTTTTT	CSATDGVTSGELFF
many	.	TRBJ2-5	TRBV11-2	TGTGCCAGCAGCCAAATTAAAGTTGGGACGGCCCAAGAGACCCAGTACTTC	CASSQIKVGTAQETQYF
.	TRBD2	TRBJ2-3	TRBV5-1	TGCGCCAGCAGCTTGTGGGCTAGCGGAACCCTCACAGATACGCAGTATTTT	CASSLWASGTLTDTQYF
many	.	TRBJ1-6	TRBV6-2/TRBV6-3	TGTGCCAGCAGTTACCTCCCAGGGTTTTCACCCCTCCACTTT	CASSYLPGFSPLHF
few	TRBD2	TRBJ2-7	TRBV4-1	TGCGCCAGCAGCTCCGGACTACCCCTTAGCGGGAGGGCCTACGAGCAGTACTTC	CASSSGLPLSGRAYEQYF
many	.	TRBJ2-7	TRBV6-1	TGTGCCAGCAAGGGGACTGCAAGCTCCTACGAGCAGTACTTC	CASKGTASSYEQYF
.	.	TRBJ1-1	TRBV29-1	TGCAGCGTGCTCACAGTGATGATGAACACTGAAGCTTTCTTT	CSVLTVMMNTEAFF
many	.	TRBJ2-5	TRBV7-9	TGTGCCAGCAGCTTTTCCGGGGAGACCCAGTACTTC	CASSFSGETQYF
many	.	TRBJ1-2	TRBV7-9	TGTGCCAGCAGCGACATACAGCCGGTGGGAGCTAACTATGGCTACACCTTC	CASSDIQPVGANYGYTF
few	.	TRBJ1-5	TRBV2	TGTGCCAGCAGTGAAAGGGTGGGGGACGGCCGGTATAGCAATCAGCCCCAGCATTTT	CASSERVGDGRYSNQPQHF
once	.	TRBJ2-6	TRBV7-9	TGTGCCGGCAGCTCGCCGTTAAGGGTTAGCTCTGGGGCCAACGTCCTGACTTTC	CAGSSPLRVSSGANVLTF
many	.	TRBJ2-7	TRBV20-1	TGCAGTGCTAGAGATCGGAGGGGGCGAAACGAGCAGTACTTC	CSARDRRGRNEQYF
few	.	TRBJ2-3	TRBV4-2	TGTGCCAGCAGCCAAGATGTCCGTCTTTTGCCGAAAGGTTATACAGATACGCAGTATTTT	CASSQDVRLLPKGYTDTQYF
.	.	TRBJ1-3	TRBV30	TGTGCCTGGAGTTACCCCACAGGTACCTCTGGAAACACCATACATTTT	CAWSYPTGTSGNTIHF